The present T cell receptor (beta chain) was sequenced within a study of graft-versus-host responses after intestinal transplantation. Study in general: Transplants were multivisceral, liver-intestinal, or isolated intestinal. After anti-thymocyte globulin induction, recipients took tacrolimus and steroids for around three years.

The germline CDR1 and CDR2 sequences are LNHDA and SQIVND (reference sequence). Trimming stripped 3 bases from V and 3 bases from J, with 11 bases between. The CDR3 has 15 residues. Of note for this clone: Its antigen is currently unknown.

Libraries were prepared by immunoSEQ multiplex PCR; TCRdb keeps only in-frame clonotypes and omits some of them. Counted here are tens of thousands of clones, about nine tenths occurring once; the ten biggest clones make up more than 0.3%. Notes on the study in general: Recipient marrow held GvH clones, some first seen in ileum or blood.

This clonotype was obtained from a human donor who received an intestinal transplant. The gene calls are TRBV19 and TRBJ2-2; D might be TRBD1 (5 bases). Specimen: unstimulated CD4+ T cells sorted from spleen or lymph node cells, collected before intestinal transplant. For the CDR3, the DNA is TGTGCCAGTAGTATTGGGGCGGATTACACCGGGGAGCTGTTTTTT. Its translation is CASSIGADYTGELFF.